This T cell receptor (beta chain) was identified in a study of blood T cell repertoires in COVID-19. Study-wide background: From the United States, Italy and Spain came samples of acute and convalescent COVID-19.

CDR3 size: 14 residues. The germline V gene has CDR1 LGHDT and CDR2 YNNKEL (reference sequence). Trimming took off 8 bases at V and 1 base at J, with 11 bases between the two ends. Assay: immunoSEQ multiplex PCR; the TCRdb copy retains only in-frame clones and omits some. The sample carries over 100,000 clones, 75% to 85% recorded once. The sequencing input was peripheral blood. V usage is TRBV3-1 (or the pseudogene TRBV3-2) and J usage is TRBJ2-2, with a tentative D call TRBD1 (6 bases). The clonotype originates from a woman aged 80 or over with active or convalescent COVID-19. Here the CDR3 reads CASGEQGNTGELFF. CDR3 coding DNA: TGTGCCAGCGGGGAACAGGGGAACACCGGGGAGCTGTTTTTT.